These T cell receptor beta chains were read from a single sample in a study of T cell responses to AZD1222 COVID-19 vaccine. Sequenced by immunoSEQ multiplex PCR; TCRdb stores in-frame clones only, minus some. Of roughly 100,000 clones in the sample, about 90% were seen once. The material was peripheral blood, obtained 28 days after the second AZD1222 dose. The receptors here all came from an adult who received the AZD1222 COVID-19 vaccine. Both conserved end residues are part of each CDR3. Each record gives: clone size, CDR3 length, J gene, V gene, D gene, CDR3 DNA, CDR3 protein. D genes are given only for firm matches. The size field is filled for only some rows; it gives once, few, many or a size class.

size: .; length: 16; J: TRBJ1-6; V: TRBV5-1; D: .; DNA: TGCGCCAGCAGCTTGAGCGGGGCGCGGTATAATTCACCCCTCCACTTT; CDR3: CASSLSGARYNSPLHF
size: few; length: 15; J: TRBJ1-1; V: TRBV6-6; D: TRBD1; DNA: TGTGCCAGCAGTTACTCCCCAGACAGGGGCACTGAAGCTTTCTTT; CDR3: CASSYSPDRGTEAFF
size: .; length: 20; J: TRBJ2-5; V: TRBV4-3; D: TRBD2; DNA: TGCGCCAGCAGCTTAAGAGGATGGCTAGCGGGAGGAGGGGCACAAGAGACCCAGTACTTC; CDR3: CASSLRGWLAGGGAQETQYF
size: .; length: 14; J: TRBJ1-5; V: TRBV19; D: .; DNA: TGTGCCAGTAACACTGGACAGAAAGATCAGCCCCAGCATTTT; CDR3: CASNTGQKDQPQHF
size: few; length: 16; J: TRBJ2-3; V: TRBV5-1; D: TRBD2; DNA: TGCGCCAGCAGCTTGTGGACTAGATCGGGCACAGATACGCAGTATTTT; CDR3: CASSLWTRSGTDTQYF
size: once; length: 13; J: TRBJ1-1; V: TRBV2; D: .; DNA: TGTGCCAGCAGTGAAGCACCGAACACTGAAGCTTTCTTT; CDR3: CASSEAPNTEAFF
size: few; length: 14; J: TRBJ1-1; V: TRBV27; D: TRBD1; DNA: TGTGCCAGCAGTAAAAGGACAGGGAACACTGAAGCTTTCTTT; CDR3: CASSKRTGNTEAFF
size: .; length: 14; J: TRBJ1-2; V: TRBV30; D: TRBD1; DNA: TGTGCCTGGAGCGGGAAGACAGGGACGAGGGGCTACACCTTC; CDR3: CAWSGKTGTRGYTF
size: few; length: 16; J: TRBJ2-7; V: TRBV11-2; D: TRBD2; DNA: TGTGCCAGCAGCGTCTTGACTAGCGGGAGTTGGGACGAGCAGTACTTC; CDR3: CASSVLTSGSWDEQYF
size: .; length: 13; J: TRBJ2-5; V: TRBV30; D: .; DNA: TGTGCCTGGAGTTTGGGATACCAAGAGACCCAGTACTTC; CDR3: CAWSLGYQETQYF
size: .; length: 14; J: TRBJ1-5; V: TRBV4-2; D: .; DNA: TGTGCCAGCAGCCTTAGACAGAGTGGGCAGCCCCAGCATTTT; CDR3: CASSLRQSGQPQHF
size: .; length: 14; J: TRBJ1-4; V: TRBV28; D: .; DNA: TGTGCCAGCAGTTCACTCATGAAAAATGAAAAACTGTTTTTT; CDR3: CASSSLMKNEKLFF
size: once; length: 15; J: TRBJ2-1; V: TRBV5-1; D: TRBD2; DNA: TGCGCCAGCAGCTTGGCGCTAGCGGAGCGCAATGAGCAGTTCTTC; CDR3: CASSLALAERNEQFF
size: .; length: 14; J: TRBJ1-2; V: TRBV14; D: TRBD1; DNA: TGTGCCAGCAGCCAAGATTGGCAGGGGGCTGGCTACACCTTC; CDR3: CASSQDWQGAGYTF
size: .; length: 15; J: TRBJ1-2; V: TRBV11-2; D: TRBD1; DNA: TGTGCCAGCAGCTCAATCAGGGGGCGCAACTATGGCTACACCTTC; CDR3: CASSSIRGRNYGYTF
size: .; length: 12; J: TRBJ1-5; V: TRBV19; D: .; DNA: TGTGCCAGTAGTATCCCCCCCGGGGCCCAGCATTTT; CDR3: CASSIPPGAQHF
size: .; length: 14; J: TRBJ1-3; V: TRBV6-1; D: .; DNA: TGTGCCAGCAGTGAACCAGGACAGAGGAACACCATATATTTT; CDR3: CASSEPGQRNTIYF
size: .; length: 15; J: TRBJ2-1; V: TRBV27; D: .; DNA: TGTGCCAGCAGTTTAAGTTTGCAATACGACAATGAGCAGTTCTTC; CDR3: CASSLSLQYDNEQFF
size: few; length: 15; J: TRBJ1-1; V: TRBV6-5; D: .; DNA: TGTGCCAGCAGTTACTCGAAGACAGTGAACACTGAAGCTTTCTTT; CDR3: CASSYSKTVNTEAFF
size: .; length: 16; J: TRBJ2-1; V: TRBV7-3; D: TRBD2; DNA: TGTGCCAGCAGCTTAAGAAGTAGCGGGAGTGTCGATGAGCAGTTCTTC; CDR3: CASSLRSSGSVDEQFF
size: .; length: 16; J: TRBJ1-2; V: TRBV27; D: TRBD1; DNA: TGTGCCAGCAGTCGATTACAGACAGGGGTTTCCTATGGCTACACCTTC; CDR3: CASSRLQTGVSYGYTF
size: few; length: 12; J: TRBJ1-5; V: TRBV28; D: .; DNA: TGTGCCAGCACTGCACCCCGCGGGCCCCAGCATTTT; CDR3: CASTAPRGPQHF
size: .; length: 15; J: TRBJ2-1; V: TRBV7-9; D: TRBD2; DNA: TGTGCCAGCAGCTTAAGTAGCGGGAGTCCCAATGAGCAGTTCTTC; CDR3: CASSLSSGSPNEQFF
size: .; length: 14; J: TRBJ1-6; V: TRBV18; D: .; DNA: TGTGCCAGCTCACCACAGGGGCGAAATTCACCCCTCCACTTT; CDR3: CASSPQGRNSPLHF
size: .; length: 14; J: TRBJ2-1; V: TRBV2; D: .; DNA: TGTGCCAGCAGTGATGAGTTTGAATGGAATGAGCAGTTCTTC; CDR3: CASSDEFEWNEQFF
size: .; length: 18; J: TRBJ2-4; V: TRBV7-2; D: .; DNA: TGTGCCAGCAGCCTAAGAGGGACCACAGGATTAGCCAAAAACATTCAGTACTTC; CDR3: CASSLRGTTGLAKNIQYF
size: .; length: 16; J: TRBJ2-1; V: TRBV5-1; D: TRBD2; DNA: TGCGCCAGCAGCTCGGAACTAGCGGGAGCTGGCAATGAGCAGTTCTTC; CDR3: CASSSELAGAGNEQFF
size: .; length: 15; J: TRBJ1-4; V: TRBV29-1; D: .; DNA: TGCAGCGTTGAGGTTGAAGGAACCGCTAATGAAAAACTGTTTTTT; CDR3: CSVEVEGTANEKLFF
size: few; length: 14; J: TRBJ2-1; V: TRBV19; D: TRBD1; DNA: TGTGCCAGTAGTCTCCGGACAGGCAGCAATGAGCAGTTCTTC; CDR3: CASSLRTGSNEQFF
size: once; length: 12; J: TRBJ2-5; V: TRBV10-3; D: .; DNA: TGTGCCATCAGTGAGTCGGGGGAGACCCAGTACTTC; CDR3: CAISESGETQYF
size: few; length: 14; J: TRBJ2-7; V: TRBV5-8; D: .; DNA: TGTGCCAGCAGCCTACAGGGAACCTCCTACGAGCAGTACTTC; CDR3: CASSLQGTSYEQYF
size: .; length: 14; J: TRBJ1-1; V: TRBV19; D: .; DNA: TGTGCCAGTAGCATAGCCCGGGGGGGAACTGAAGCTTTCTTT; CDR3: CASSIARGGTEAFF
size: .; length: 14; J: TRBJ2-2; V: TRBV2; D: .; DNA: TGTGCCAGCACCCTGGGCAGCGTCGGCGGGGAGCTGTTTTTT; CDR3: CASTLGSVGGELFF
size: .; length: 14; J: TRBJ1-2; V: TRBV6-5; D: .; DNA: TGTGCCAGCCTTCACCTTAGGGGGGACTATGGCTACACCTTC; CDR3: CASLHLRGDYGYTF
size: .; length: 13; J: TRBJ2-1; V: TRBV5-4; D: .; DNA: TGTGCCAGCAGCTTTACCAGGGGCAATGAGCAGTTCTTC; CDR3: CASSFTRGNEQFF
size: .; length: 15; J: TRBJ2-1; V: TRBV19; D: .; DNA: TGTGCCAGTAGTATAGCCCCTATCGGCCGGGGTGAGCAGTTCTTC; CDR3: CASSIAPIGRGEQFF
size: once; length: 16; J: TRBJ2-5; V: TRBV14; D: TRBD1; DNA: TGTGCCAGCAGCCGCCGGGACAGGGGCATACAAGAGACCCAGTACTTC; CDR3: CASSRRDRGIQETQYF
size: .; length: 12; J: TRBJ2-7; V: TRBV18; D: .; DNA: TGTGCCAGCTCAACGACAGGTTACGAGCAGTACTTC; CDR3: CASSTTGYEQYF
size: .; length: 15; J: TRBJ2-7; V: TRBV5-1; D: .; DNA: TGCGCCAGCAGCTTGACCAATTCTTTTTTCTACGAGCAGTACTTC; CDR3: CASSLTNSFFYEQYF
size: .; length: 14; J: TRBJ1-6; V: TRBV30; D: TRBD1; DNA: TGTGCCTGGAGTTCCGGGACAGGGGGTTCACCCCTCCACTTT; CDR3: CAWSSGTGGSPLHF
size: .; length: 15; J: TRBJ1-2; V: TRBV28; D: TRBD1; DNA: TGTGCCAGCAGTTTAAGGCGGACAGGGCTTCGCGGCTACACCTTC; CDR3: CASSLRRTGLRGYTF
size: .; length: 16; J: TRBJ2-1; V: TRBV7-3; D: .; DNA: TGTGCCAGCAGCCACACACCGGGCCAAGGGGACAATGAGCAGTTCTTC; CDR3: CASSHTPGQGDNEQFF
size: .; length: 18; J: TRBJ2-2; V: TRBV4-1; D: .; DNA: TGCGCCAGCAGCCAAGATCGATTCTGGGGCAGGAACACCGGGGAGCTGTTTTTT; CDR3: CASSQDRFWGRNTGELFF
size: .; length: 13; J: TRBJ1-2; V: TRBV10-3; D: .; DNA: TGTGCCATCACAGACGGCCCGGACTATGGCTACACCTTC; CDR3: CAITDGPDYGYTF
size: .; length: 14; J: TRBJ2-3; V: TRBV28; D: .; DNA: TGTGCCAGCAGTTTCTCAAGCGGCAGCGGTACGCAGTATTTT; CDR3: CASSFSSGSGTQYF
size: .; length: 14; J: TRBJ2-2; V: TRBV9; D: .; DNA: TGTGCCAGCGAATTGACTGTTAACACCGGGGAGCTGTTTTTT; CDR3: CASELTVNTGELFF
size: .; length: 15; J: TRBJ2-5; V: TRBV30; D: .; DNA: TGTGCCTGGAGTGTCACGGGCAGGGTAGGCGAGACCCAGTACTTC; CDR3: CAWSVTGRVGETQYF
size: .; length: 20; J: TRBJ2-1; V: TRBV9; D: TRBD1; DNA: TGTGCCAGCAGCGTCTATGCAGGGGGCCAGCGTAGCCTCTCCTACAATGAGCAGTTCTTC; CDR3: CASSVYAGGQRSLSYNEQFF
size: .; length: 14; J: TRBJ2-2; V: TRBV5-4; D: TRBD1; DNA: TGTGCCAGCAGCTATCAACAGGGGACCGGGGAGCTGTTTTTT; CDR3: CASSYQQGTGELFF
size: .; length: 14; J: TRBJ1-1; V: TRBV9; D: .; DNA: TGTGCCAGCAGCGTAGCGGGGGGGAACACTGAAGCTTTCTTT; CDR3: CASSVAGGNTEAFF
size: .; length: 13; J: TRBJ1-4; V: TRBV6-5; D: .; DNA: TGTGCCAGCAGCGTGGCGCCTAATGAAAAACTGTTTTTT; CDR3: CASSVAPNEKLFF
size: .; length: 16; J: TRBJ1-2; V: TRBV7-8; D: TRBD1; DNA: TGTGCCAGCAGCTTAGGGGGGACAGGGGCTTACTATGGCTACACCTTC; CDR3: CASSLGGTGAYYGYTF
size: .; length: 14; J: TRBJ2-3; V: TRBV28; D: TRBD2; DNA: TGTGCCAGCGGAGGCGGGAGTTTTGCAGATACGCAGTATTTT; CDR3: CASGGGSFADTQYF
size: .; length: 13; J: TRBJ2-7; V: TRBV30; D: .; DNA: TGTGCCTGGAGTGGCCCAGGGGCCTACGAGCAGTACTTC; CDR3: CAWSGPGAYEQYF
size: .; length: 15; J: TRBJ2-5; V: TRBV7-9; D: .; DNA: TGTGCCAGCAGCTTTAACGGGCTAGCAAGAGAGACCCAGTACTTC; CDR3: CASSFNGLARETQYF
size: once; length: 17; J: TRBJ2-4; V: TRBV19; D: .; DNA: TGTGCCAGTAGCTTACTCGCCGGTCGGGAGGCCAAAAACATTCAGTACTTC; CDR3: CASSLLAGREAKNIQYF